This is a list of T cell receptor beta chains from one sample in a study of blood T cell repertoires in COVID-19. Clones were sequenced by immunoSEQ multiplex PCR, and TCRdb holds only the in-frame ones, with some missing. The sample has tens of thousands of clones; 83% are singletons. The sample comprised peripheral blood. The receptors derive from a man aged 35-49 years with acute or convalescent COVID-19. The CDR3 runs from the conserved cysteine through the conserved F or W. Fields, in order: clone size, D gene, V gene, J gene, CDR3 protein, CDR3 DNA. The D gene is left open where the match is weak. Size values are once, few and many counts, or a class for expanded clones, and some rows have none.

>-|-|TRBV7-9|TRBJ2-5
CASSRGSGQETQYF
TGTGCCAGCAGTAGAGGATCGGGCCAAGAGACCCAGTACTTC
>-|-|TRBV9|TRBJ2-5
CASSSHSGREQETQYF
TGTGCCAGCAGCTCCCATTCGGGCAGGGAACAAGAGACCCAGTACTTC
>-|TRBD1|TRBV19|TRBJ1-6
CASRDRDNSPLHF
TGTGCCAGTAGGGACAGGGATAATTCACCCCTCCACTTT
>-|TRBD2|TRBV2|TRBJ2-1
CASSVETLSGEQFF
TGTGCCAGCAGTGTCGAGACCCTTAGCGGGGAGCAGTTCTTC
>few|-|TRBV5-1|TRBJ2-2
CASSRSGGTGELFF
TGCGCCAGCAGTCGCTCAGGGGGGACCGGGGAGCTGTTTTTT
>-|-|TRBV7-8|TRBJ2-3
CASSLGLQMISTDTQYF
TGTGCCAGCAGCTTGGGACTCCAAATGATTAGCACAGATACGCAGTATTTT
>-|-|TRBV7-2|TRBJ1-2
CASSFRDNRNGYTF
TGTGCCAGCAGCTTCCGGGACAATCGAAATGGCTACACCTTC
>-|-|TRBV24-1|TRBJ2-1
CATSDLKWASYNEQFF
TGTGCCACCAGTGATTTGAAGTGGGCTTCCTACAATGAGCAGTTCTTC
>once|TRBD1|TRBV6-1|TRBJ1-1
CASSDTGTGLGAFF
TGTGCCAGCAGTGACACCGGGACAGGGTTGGGAGCTTTCTTT
>-|TRBD2|TRBV11-3|TRBJ2-3
CASSPGLAGADTQYF
TGTGCCAGCAGCCCCGGGCTAGCGGGAGCAGATACGCAGTATTTT
>-|-|TRBV15|TRBJ1-2
CATSRDRGRLYGYTF
TGTGCCACCAGCAGAGATCGGGGGAGGCTATATGGCTACACCTTC
>-|-|TRBV5-1|TRBJ1-1
CASSLASGGTEAFF
TGCGCCAGCAGCTTGGCCTCCGGGGGCACTGAAGCTTTCTTT
>-|-|TRBV9|TRBJ2-1
CASSVVGSEQFF
TGTGCCAGCAGCGTAGTCGGGAGTGAGCAGTTCTTC
>-|TRBD1|TRBV6-6|TRBJ1-2
CASSRTTGVFGYTF
TGTGCCAGCAGTCGCACGACAGGGGTCTTTGGCTACACCTTC
>-|TRBD1|TRBV5-1|TRBJ1-1
CASSLGQGGNTEAFF
TGCGCCAGCAGCTTGGGACAGGGGGGGAACACTGAAGCTTTCTTT
>-|TRBD1|TRBV30|TRBJ1-6
CAGTGTGGISLHF
TGTGCCGGAACCGGGACAGGGGGGATTAGCCTCCACTTT
>few|-|TRBV19|TRBJ1-1
CASTEQSGTNTEAFF
TGTGCCAGTACCGAACAGTCCGGGACTAACACTGAAGCTTTCTTT
>few|TRBD1|TRBV12-3/TRBV12-4|TRBJ1-2
CASSLDRVGGYTF
TGTGCCAGCAGCCTCGACAGGGTGGGAGGCTACACCTTC
>-|-|TRBV11-3|TRBJ1-1
CASSPWAGATEAFF
TGTGCCAGCAGCCCCTGGGCAGGGGCCACTGAAGCTTTCTTT
>-|TRBD2|TRBV2|TRBJ2-7
CATSFRGGMGEQYF
TGTGCCACCTCATTCCGCGGGGGGATGGGGGAGCAGTACTTC
>-|-|TRBV6-5|TRBJ1-3
CASNRGSGNTIYF
TGTGCCAGCAATAGGGGGTCTGGAAACACCATATATTTT
>-|-|TRBV24-1|TRBJ2-2
CATSVAGMGTGELFF
TGTGCCACCAGTGTTGCCGGGATGGGGACCGGGGAGCTGTTTTTT
>-|TRBD1|TRBV18|TRBJ1-4
CASSPGQGEKLFF
TGTGCCAGCTCACCAGGACAGGGAGAAAAACTGTTTTTT
>-|-|TRBV11-2|TRBJ1-1
CASRTWNTEAFF
TGTGCCAGCAGAACTTGGAACACTGAAGCTTTCTTT
>once|-|TRBV9|TRBJ2-7
CASSKNQGFQYF
TGTGCCAGCAGCAAAAACCAGGGGTTTCAGTACTTC
>-|TRBD1|TRBV7-9|TRBJ2-5
CASSLPTGTETQYF
TGTGCCAGCAGCTTACCGACAGGGACAGAGACCCAGTACTTC
>-|-|TRBV19|TRBJ1-6
CASSIRGGGYDSPLHF
TGTGCCAGTAGTATTCGAGGGGGGGGTTACGATTCACCCCTCCACTTT
>-|TRBD1|TRBV5-1|TRBJ1-4
CASSSGQYATNEKLFF
TGCGCCAGCAGCTCGGGACAGTATGCAACTAATGAAAAACTGTTTTTT
>few|-|TRBV27|TRBJ2-7
CASSSSPDRAYEQYF
TGTGCCAGCAGTTCGTCTCCTGACAGAGCCTACGAGCAGTACTTC
>few|TRBD1|TRBV19|TRBJ2-2
CASSPGTGGTGELFF
TGTGCCAGTAGTCCCGGGACAGGAGGCACCGGGGAGCTGTTTTTT
>-|TRBD2|TRBV6-5|TRBJ2-5
CASRLAGQQETQYF
TGTGCCAGCCGACTAGCGGGGCAGCAAGAGACCCAGTACTTC
>-|-|TRBV2|TRBJ2-5
CASSAAGVKQETQYF
TGTGCCAGCAGTGCCGCAGGGGTAAAGCAAGAGACCCAGTACTTC
>-|-|TRBV19|TRBJ1-4
CASSIMSGPEKLFF
TGTGCCAGTAGTATTATGTCAGGCCCTGAAAAACTGTTTTTT
>-|-|TRBV12-3/TRBV12-4|TRBJ1-1
CASSFRVVGEAFF
TGTGCCAGCAGTTTCCGGGTGGTGGGTGAAGCTTTCTTT
>-|-|TRBV12-3/TRBV12-4|TRBJ2-1
CASSSPVEQFF
TGTGCCAGCAGCTCTCCGGTTGAGCAGTTCTTC